These 10 T cell receptor beta chains came from one sample sequenced in a study of cytomegalovirus exposure and HLA in healthy donors. Primers for the PCR totalled 60 Vbeta and 13 Jbeta. This table comes from immunoSEQ multiplex PCR, and its TCRdb copy is limited to in-frame clones, with some not included. This table has hundreds of thousands of clones, 80% to 90% appearing once. The sequencing sample was made of PBMCs. Receptors originate from a girl between 2 and 10 years old in good health and CMV-seronegative.

V gene TRBV19 combines with J gene TRBJ2-3, with TRBD2 as a possible D gene (7 bases). Deletions cut 6 bases from V and 5 bases from J, with 15 bases between. The CDR3 has 14 amino acids. CDR1 and CDR2 from the germline V gene are LNHDA and SQIVND (reference sequence). In nucleotides, the CDR3 is TGTGCCAGTAGAATACCGGGGGGCTTAGATACGCAGTATTTT. Amino acid sequence: CASRIPGGLDTQYF.

This chain links TRBV7-2 with TRBJ1-6, with D possibly being TRBD1 (6 bases). The germline V gene encodes CDR1 SGHTA and CDR2 FQGNSA. V was trimmed by 8 bases and J by 4 bases, leaving 6 bases between them. This CDR3 contains 12 residues. As DNA, the CDR3 is TGTGCCAGCCAGGGGTATAATTCACCCCTCCACTTT. This encodes CASQGYNSPLHF.

V usage is TRBV19 and J usage is TRBJ2-7, with 7 nucleotides matching TRBD1. Losses at the gene ends were 3 bases for V and 5 bases for J; bases not matched to a gene: 7. From germline, CDR1 is LNHDA and CDR2 SQIVND (reference sequence). The CDR3 has 14 amino acids. This CDR3 reads CASSIQTGNHEQYF. The CDR3 nucleotides read TGTGCCAGTAGTATTCAGACAGGGAACCACGAGCAGTACTTC.

The chain has TRBV6-5 and TRBJ2-7, with D possibly being TRBD1 (7 bases). CDR3 length: 15 residues. V was pared by 2 bases and J by 0 bases, with 11 bases between. The germline V gene has CDR1 MNHEY and CDR2 SVGAGI. CDR3 amino acids: CASSYAGTASYEQYF. DNA for the CDR3: TGTGCCAGCAGTTACGCGGGGACAGCCTCCTACGAGCAGTACTTC.

Of note for this clone: The junction shows a germline mismatch at one end, possibly a read error. The chain combines TRBV7-9 with TRBJ1-2, with unresolved D. The CDR3 contains 12 residues. CDR1 and CDR2 from the germline V gene are SEHNR and FQNEAQ (reference sequence). The CDR3 sequence: CSSSLGTRGYTF. DNA for the CDR3: TGTTCCAGCAGCTTAGGTACACGTGGCTACACCTTC.

Here the CDR3 reads CASSLGLAGDSSTDTQYF. For the CDR3, the DNA is TGTGCCAGCAGCTTAGGACTAGCGGGGGACAGCAGCACAGATACGCAGTATTTT. The chain uses TRBV7-3 and TRBJ2-3; 13 bases are a match to TRBD2. V dropped 2 bases and J dropped 0; count of bases not matched to a gene: 5. CDR3 length: 18 residues. Germline CDR1 SGHTA, CDR2 FQGTGA.

The chain couples TRBV2 to TRBJ1-5; D gene uncertain. Germline V lookup: CDR1 SNHLY, CDR2 FYNNEI. Trimming shortened V by 4 bases and J by 1 base, and 11 bases separated the two germline ends. This CDR3 comprises 15 residues. The CDR3 sequence is CASSVGVHSNQPQHF. CDR3 in DNA: TGTGCCAGCAGTGTCGGTGTGCACAGCAATCAGCCCCAGCATTTT.

The chain employs TRBV6-4 and TRBJ1-1, with D possibly TRBD1 on 5 matching bases. CDR3 length equals 13 residues. Trimming left V 3 bases short and J 8 bases short, with 13 bases between. CDR1 and CDR2 from the germline V gene are MRHNA and SNTAGT. The CDR3 sequence: CASSESGAREAFF. The CDR3 DNA reads TGTGCCAGCAGTGAGAGTGGGGCACGCGAAGCTTTCTTT.

Only a few counts were recorded for this clone. CDR3 nucleotide sequence: TGCGCCAGCAACAGACAGACAGAAGTGAATCAGCCCCAGCATTTT. Translated, it gives CASNRQTEVNQPQHF. The genes are TRBV10-1 and TRBJ1-5, with D perhaps TRBD1 (5 bases). V lost 7 bases to trimming and J lost 4 bases, with 17 bases between them. Per the germline V gene, CDR1 is WNHNN and CDR2 is SYGVQD (reference sequence). This CDR3 has 15 amino acids.

The chain combines TRBV4-2 with TRBJ2-5, with TRBD1 matching over 7 bases. Germline trimming cut 8 bases from V and 4 bases from J; bases unmatched to any gene: 13. Germline-derived CDR1 and CDR2 are LGHNA and YNFKEQ. The CDR3 spans 15 residues. CDR3 protein: CASARAGGVGETQYF. The CDR3 nucleotides read TGTGCCAGCGCCCGGGCAGGGGGAGTTGGAGAGACCCAGTACTTC.